The sequence of this T cell receptor (beta chain) was determined in a study of blood T cell repertoires in COVID-19. Study-wide context: Whether acute or convalescent, the COVID-19 samples came from the United States, Italy and Spain.

Methods used by the authors: Reference gene primer amplification gave nucleated cell count estimates. The method was immunoSEQ multiplex PCR; TCRdb's version includes in-frame clones alone and lacks a portion of them. The DNA gave D and trimming, while V, J and clone size come from that table. The sample records about 78,000 clones, around 86% being singletons. The trim removed 6 bases at V and 5 bases at J, leaving 17 bases unmatched. Germline CDR1 is MDHEN and CDR2 is SYDVKM. This CDR3 is 17 amino acids long. The chain combines TRBV28 with TRBJ2-7; 9 nucleotides align to TRBD2. The sequencing sample was made of peripheral blood. The sequence derives from an older woman with acute or convalescent COVID-19. The CDR3 protein is CASSLGASGMLWNEQYF. CDR3 sequence (DNA): TGTGCCAGCAGCCTCGGGGCTAGCGGGATGTTGTGGAACGAGCAGTACTTC.